The 9 T cell receptor beta chains below were found in one sample sequenced in a study of monozygotic twins with inflammatory bowel disease (dated by TCRdb to between 2017 and 2020). Library generation was performed with 5' RACE. This sample was sequenced with an Illumina HiSeq 2500. The reads went through TCRdb reprocessing, and each CDR3 protein sequence gets one entry with no DNA. The table of this sample itemizes a few hundred thousand distinct CDR3 sequences. 2% to 3% of the sample is in the top ten clones. Input material: blood. Receptors were obtained from a human donor with ulcerative colitis or Crohn's disease, or a healthy co-twin of an affected twin (not recorded which).

V and J are TRBV10-3 and TRBJ1-3. This CDR3 contains 11 residues. The germline CDR1 and CDR2 sequences are ENHRY and SYGVKD. The CDR3 reads CAISAGNTIYF.

The rearrangement links TRBV29-1 to TRBJ2-3; TCRdb outputs TRBD1, but without DNA this stays unchecked. This CDR3 spans 11 amino acids. Germline values: CDR1 SQVTM, CDR2 ANQGSEA. The CDR3 sequence is CSETTGVTQYF.

This chain uses TRBV11-3 with TRBJ2-3; TCRdb names TRBD1, which stays unverified in the absence of DNA. Germline CDR1 SGHNT, CDR2 YENEEA. The CDR3 sequence is 15 residues long. The CDR3: CASSSGTAPADTQYF. Using reference TRBV11-3 and TRBJ2-3 for the parts outside the CDR3, the full variable domain is EAGVVQSPRYKIIEKKQPVAFWCNPISGHNTLYWYLQNLGQGPELLIRYENEEAVDDSQLPKDRFSAERLKGVDSTLKIQPAELGDSAVYLCASSSGTAPADTQYFGPGTRLTVL.

The gene calls are TRBV29-1 and TRBJ2-5; TCRdb designates TRBD1, a call that cannot be tested without DNA. The CDR3 has 14 amino acids. CDR1 is SQVTM, CDR2 ANQGSEA, per germline. CDR3: CSVGMGTGKETQYF. The complete variable domain, with remaining parts taken from reference TRBV29-1 and TRBJ2-5, reads SAVISQKPSRDICQRGTSLTIQCQVDSQVTMMFWYRQQPGQSLTLIATANQGSEATYESGFVIDKFPISRPNLTFSTLTVSNMSPEDSSIYLCSVGMGTGKETQYFGPGTRLLVL.

The chain is built from TRBV15 and TRBJ2-6. The CDR3 loop spans 14 amino acids. Germline V gene data show CDR1 as LNHNV and CDR2 as YYDKDF (reference sequence). This chain's CDR3 is CATTFRGGANVLTF.

The chain links TRBV6-5 to TRBJ2-5; TCRdb gives TRBD1 as the D gene, but with no DNA this cannot be confirmed. Germline CDR1 and CDR2: MNHEY and SVGAGI. CDR3 length equals 16 residues. The CDR3: CASSSPPRDNQETQYF.

J is TRBJ1-1 and V is TRBV3-1. The CDR3 sequence is 12 residues long. Germline assignment: CDR1 LGHDT and CDR2 YNNKEL (reference sequence). Here the CDR3 reads CASSPFRGEAFF.

CDR3 sequence: CASSTSSGRSYEQYF. This chain connects TRBV7-9 to TRBJ2-7; TCRdb returns TRBD2, unconfirmable since there is no DNA. The CDR3 is made up of 15 amino acids. CDR1 and CDR2 from the germline V gene are SEHNR and FQNEAQ (reference sequence).

The chain is built from TRBV4-1 and TRBJ2-1; as DNA is missing, the TRBD2 call by TCRdb cannot be tested. The germline gives CDR1 MGHRA, CDR2 YSYEKL. The CDR3 length is 15 residues. CDR3 amino acids: CASSQGSGLIDEQFF.